Detailed here is one TCR beta chain. The antigen is unknown. These data are taken from a study of T cell responses to AZD1222 COVID-19 vaccine. The study's findings and limits: Samples come after the peak T cell response, not at day 14. Baseline testing showed seropositivity in only a handful of AZD1222 recipients. Researchers report vaccine-associated CD4 TCRs spanning spike, with dominance at 160-218 and 743-854. The study found Spike-specific TCR breadth and depth rose after two AZD1222 doses.

The germline V gene encodes CDR1 SGHTA and CDR2 FQGNSA. Trimming cost V 0 bases and J 6 bases, with 11 bases left between them. This CDR3 comprises 15 residues. Clones were sequenced by immunoSEQ multiplex PCR, and TCRdb holds only the in-frame ones, with some missing. The table has about 130,000 clones, 89% seen once. The source was peripheral blood, collected 28 days after the second AZD1222 dose. The receptor was derived from an adult who received the AZD1222 COVID-19 vaccine. The rearrangement joins TRBV7-2 to TRBJ2-2, with D unresolved. The chain's CDR3 is CASSLAAPTPGELFF. CDR3 sequence (DNA): TGTGCCAGCAGCTTAGCGGCTCCCACACCCGGGGAGCTGTTTTTT.